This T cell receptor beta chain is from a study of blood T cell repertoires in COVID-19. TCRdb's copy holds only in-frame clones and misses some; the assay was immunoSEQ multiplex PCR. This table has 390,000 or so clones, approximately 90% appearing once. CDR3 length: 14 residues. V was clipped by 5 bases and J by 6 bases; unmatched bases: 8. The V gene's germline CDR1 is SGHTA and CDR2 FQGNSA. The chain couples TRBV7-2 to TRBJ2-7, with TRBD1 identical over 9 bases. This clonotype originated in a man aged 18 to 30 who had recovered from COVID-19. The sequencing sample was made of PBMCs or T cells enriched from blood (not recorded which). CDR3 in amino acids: CASSNPGQGREQYF. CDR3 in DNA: TGTGCCAGCAGCAATCCGGGACAGGGACGCGAGCAGTACTTC.